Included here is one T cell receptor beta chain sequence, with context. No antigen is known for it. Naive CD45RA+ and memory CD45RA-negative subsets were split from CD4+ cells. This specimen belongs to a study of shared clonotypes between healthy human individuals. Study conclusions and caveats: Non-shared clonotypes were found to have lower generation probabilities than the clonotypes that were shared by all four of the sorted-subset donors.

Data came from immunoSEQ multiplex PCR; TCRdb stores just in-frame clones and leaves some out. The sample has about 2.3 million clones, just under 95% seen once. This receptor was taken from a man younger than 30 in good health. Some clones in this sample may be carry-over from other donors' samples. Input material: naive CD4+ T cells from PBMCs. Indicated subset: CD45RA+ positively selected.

CDR3 amino acids: CASSLTGTSGFTGELFF. In DNA, the CDR3 is TGTGCCAGCAGCTTAACGGGGACTAGCGGATTCACCGGGGAGCTGTTTTTT. The chain employs TRBV7-3 and TRBJ2-2, with 11 bases lining up with TRBD2. The ends lost 0 bases at V and 4 bases at J; junction bases unmatched: 4. The CDR3 totals 17 residues. Germline V gene sequence: CDR1 SGHTA, CDR2 FQGTGA.